Sequencing of this T cell receptor (beta chain) was carried out in a study of T-cell memory formation after mild COVID-19. As for this clonotype: As yet, its antigen is unknown.

Study-wide points: A second wave expanding day 15 to 37 was CD4+-biased; contracting clones were balanced. There was no confirmation that second-wave clones peaking on day 37 were SARS-CoV-2 specific.

The CDR3 covers 13 residues. V was shortened by 0 bases and J by 10 bases, with 12 bases between the two germline ends. CDR1 MNHEY and CDR2 SVGEGT come from the germline V gene. TCRdb analysed the 5' RACE reads with MiXCR anew, one entry per CDR3 protein. The repertoire holds 350,000 to 500,000 distinct CDR3 sequences, with more than 20% as singletons. The receptor was derived from an adult woman who had mild COVID-19 (a few samples of this study predate the infection). Cell type and time point are not known. The rearrangement joins TRBV6-2 or TRBV6-3 to TRBJ1-1; the D is unclear. What was sequenced was PBMCs or a T cell subset sorted from them (not recorded which). CDR3 residues: CASSYSNQRAAFF. CDR3 in DNA: TGTGCCAGCAGTTACTCGAATCAGCGGGCAGCTTTCTTT.